The next 32 T cell receptor beta chains were all read from a single sample in a study of tumor-infiltrating lymphocytes in primary liver carcinoma. Alongside blood RNA obtained from unsorted whole blood, germline DNA was also extracted. The input was approximately 500 ng total RNA; TCR beta cDNA was made from it with a constant-region primer. A slightly modified ARM-PCR protocol with three nested multiplex PCR rounds produced these TCR beta libraries. The study ran its first two PCR rounds for 9 to 10 cycles each, using TRBV1-TRBV30 forward primers and a C-beta reverse primer. Via MiXCR, TCRdb re-called the multiplex PCR reads, giving one row per CDR3 protein. The sample holds approximately 330,000 distinct CDR3 sequences, roughly 61% seen once. Sequenced: peripheral blood. These TCRs come from a man in his forties or fifties with primary liver carcinoma and hepatitis B virus infection.

About this clonotype: Its ends do not fully match the called genes, so a read error is possible. The chain combines TRBV11-1 with TRBJ2-3; D is undetermined. CDR3 length: 13 residues. In germline, CDR1 is SGHAT, CDR2 FQDESV (reference sequence). CDR3 in amino acids: CASSQDPTDTHYF. The CDR3 DNA is TGTGCCAGCAGCCAGGACCCCACAGATACGCATTATTTT.

Comments on this clonotype: The conserved closing phenylalanine or tryptophan is absent in this CDR3, likely reflecting a read error. The chain employs TRBV11-1 and TRBJ2-7, with D maybe TRBD2 (5 bases). The CDR3 has 15 amino acids. CDR1 and CDR2 from the germline V gene are SGHAT and FQDESV (reference sequence). CDR3: CASSLAGNYRYEQYL. The CDR3, as DNA: TGTGCCAGTAGCTTAGCCGGGAACTATAGATACGAGCAGTACTTA.

This clonotype was counted many times. The chain links TRBV12-3 or TRBV12-4 to TRBJ1-5; 7 positions match TRBD1. After removal of 6 bases from V and 4 bases from J, the junction contained 0 bases not matched to a gene. The CDR3 covers 12 residues. CDR3 coding DNA: TGTGCCAGCAGGACAGGGAATCAGCCCCAGCATTTT. Translating it yields CASRTGNQPQHF.

This clonotype came up once. The rearrangement links TRBV11-3 to TRBJ2-3; 7 bases fit TRBD1. The CDR3 extends over 16 amino acids. The V gene's germline CDR1 is SGHNT and CDR2 YENEEA. The CDR3 DNA reads TGTGTCAGTAGCCCAAGGGTGACAGGGCCGATGGATACGCAGTATTTT. Translated, it gives CVSSPRVTGPMDTQYF.

With regard to this clonotype: A much larger clone differs by one base, so this may be a read error. The chain links TRBV24-1 to TRBJ2-1; tentatively, D is TRBD2 (5 bases). The CDR3 consists of 12 residues. Germline V gives CDR1 KGHDR, CDR2 SFDVKD. Here the CDR3 reads CGTSLGGNEQFF. The CDR3 bases are TGTGGCACCAGTCTCGGAGGCAATGAGCAGTTCTTC.

This clonotype has ten or more counts. The chain recombines TRBV14 with TRBJ2-7, with a possible D match to TRBD2 (6 bases). With 4 bases removed from V and 6 bases from J, the gap between germline ends came to 19 bases. The CDR3 consists of 15 residues. Germline V gene sequence: CDR1 SGHDN, CDR2 FVKESK. CDR3 loop: CASSRQVGTFFEQYF. CDR3 DNA sequence: TGTGCCAGCAGCCGCCAGGTAGGGACTTTCTTCGAGCAGTACTTC.

Notes on this clonotype: This may arise from a read error, as a much more abundant clone is one base away. The CDR3 DNA sequence: TGTGCCAGCGGACGTGAGGCTTCAGATACGCAGTATTTT. This gives the protein CASGREASDTQYF. The chain employs TRBV12-3 or TRBV12-4 and TRBJ2-3; D uncertain. This CDR3 has 13 residues. With 8 bases removed from V and 4 bases from J, the gap between germline ends came to 13 bases.

Turning to this clonotype: This may be a read error: a much more frequent sequence differs by one nucleotide. This rearrangement joins TRBV6-5 to TRBJ2-1, with TRBD2 matching 7 bases. CDR1 and CDR2 (germline): MNHEY, SVGAGI. V lost 2 bases to trimming and J lost 8 bases; unmatched junction nucleotides: 6. This CDR3 has 14 residues. In nucleotides, the CDR3 is TGTGCCAGCAGTTACGCGGGAGTGGGGCATGAGCAGTTCTTC. Translation gives CASSYAGVGHEQFF.

The chain recombines TRBV11-1 with TRBJ2-5; D remains unclear. V was shortened by 5 bases and J by 0 bases, with 10 bases between the two germline ends. The CDR3 spans 14 residues. CDR1 is SGHAT and CDR2 is FQDESV in the germline V gene (reference sequence). This CDR3 reads CASSVGQYQETQYF. CDR3 DNA sequence: TGTGCCAGCAGCGTGGGTCAATACCAAGAGACCCAGTACTTC.

This clonotype was counted a few times. The chain carries TRBV24-1 and TRBJ2-2; 7 bases match TRBD2. The CDR3 contains 14 residues. Germline V gene data show CDR1 as KGHDR and CDR2 as SFDVKD. Germline trimming cut 9 bases from V and 1 base from J; bases unmatched to any gene: 4. The CDR3, as DNA: TGTGCCACCGGAGCGGGGCGGAACACCGGGGAGCTGTTTTTT. Translation gives CATGAGRNTGELFF.

A note on this clonotype: Being one base from a much bigger clone, this may be a read error. Lacking the conserved final phenylalanine or tryptophan, this CDR3 likely reflects a read error. The DNA of the CDR3 is TGCGCCAGCAGCCAAACTCAGGGACAGACCTACGAGCAGTACTTA. Its translation: CASSQTQGQTYEQYL. V and J are TRBV4-1 and TRBJ2-7; 7 bases are a match to TRBD1. Germline V gene data show CDR1 as MGHRA and CDR2 as YSYEKL. The CDR3 is 15 residues long. V was pared by 2 bases and J by 2 bases, with 6 bases of the junction left unmatched.

The chain carries TRBV5-1 and TRBJ2-3; D is unresolved. This CDR3 has 16 amino acids. Trimming took off 1 base at V and 0 bases at J, with 12 bases between the two ends. CDR1 is SGHRS and CDR2 is YFSETQ in the germline V gene. The chain's CDR3 is CASSLNGRASTDTQYF. The CDR3 DNA is TGCGCCAGCAGCTTGAACGGCCGTGCTAGCACAGATACGCAGTATTTT. The variable domain in full, with the rest retrieved from reference TRBV5-1 and TRBJ2-3, is KAGVTQTPRYLIKTRGQQVTLSCSPISGHRSVSWYQQTPGQGLQFLFEYFSETQRNKGNFPGRFSGRQFSNSRSEMNVSTLELGDSALYLCASSLNGRASTDTQYFGPGTRLTVL.

This clonotype was recorded many times. It is unclear where the CDR3 begins or ends on the DNA, so no DNA is shown, and the CDR3 is as TCRdb lists it. The J gene is TRBJ2-1, the V gene TRBV6-2 or TRBV6-3; the table's D gene call, TRBD2, was not cross checked with the DNA. Germline V lookup: CDR1 MNHEY, CDR2 SVGEGT. The CDR3 totals 13 residues, both ends included. The CDR3: CASSSSEGASKFF.

Worth noting for this clonotype: A much bigger clone sits one base away, suggesting this may be a read error. This CDR3 fails to terminate in the conserved phenylalanine or tryptophan, so it likely reflects a read error. The rearrangement joins TRBV5-6 to TRBJ2-5; 8 bases are a match to TRBD1. With V trimmed by 4 bases and J by 5 bases, 10 bases remained unmatched. The CDR3 has 15 amino acids. Germline CDR1 is SGHDT and CDR2 is YYEEEE. CDR3 amino acids: CASSPKTGASETQYL. DNA of the CDR3: TGTGCCAGCAGCCCCAAGACAGGGGCGTCGGAGACCCAGTACCTC.

This clonotype was seen just once. The chain combines TRBV29-1 with TRBJ1-2; a possible D gene is TRBD1 (6 bases). The CDR3 is 13 residues long. V was trimmed by 0 bases and J by 4 bases, leaving 9 bases between them. Germline V gives CDR1 SQVTM, CDR2 ANQGSEA. The CDR3 loop reads CSVEDCRGYGYTF. CDR3 sequence (DNA): TGCAGCGTTGAAGATTGCAGGGGCTATGGCTACACCTTC.

Worth noting for this clonotype: Its ends do not fully match the called genes, so a read error is possible. The chain employs TRBV11-2 and TRBJ1-5; 7 bases map to TRBD1. This CDR3 comprises 16 residues. Germline assignment: CDR1 SGHAT and CDR2 FQNNGV. The CDR3 coding sequence is TGTACCAGCAGCTTAAGAACAGGGGATAGCAATCAGCCCCAGCATTTT. It specifies CTSSLRTGDSNQPQHF.

Turning to this clonotype: A junction boundary mismatches the germline segment, possibly from a read error. J is TRBJ1-2 and V is TRBV11-2; D unresolved. Germline V lookup: CDR1 SGHAT, CDR2 FQNNGV. The CDR3 extends over 16 amino acids. CDR3 sequence (DNA): TGTGCCAGCAGCTCCCCGGACGAGCCCACTAACTATGACTACACCTTC. Translated, it gives CASSSPDEPTNYDYTF. The full variable domain, in which reference TRBV11-2 and TRBJ1-2 provide the parts outside the CDR3, is EAGVAQSPRYKIIEKRQSVAFWCNPISGHATLYWYQQILGQGPKLLIQFQNNGVVDDSQLPKDRFSAERLKGVDSTLKIQPAKLEDSAVYLCASSSPDEPTNYDYTFGSGTRLTVV.

The chain links TRBV11-3 to TRBJ2-1; 7 nucleotides match TRBD2. Germline CDR1 SGHNT, CDR2 YENEEA. There are 15 residues in the CDR3. V shed 7 bases and J 2 bases; nucleotides not matched to a gene: 8. The DNA of the CDR3 is TGTGCCAGCAACTGGGGTCGGGAGGCCTACAATGAGCAGTTCTTC. Translated: CASNWGREAYNEQFF. The entire variable domain, with the rest obtained from reference TRBV11-3 and TRBJ2-1, is as follows: EAGVVQSPRYKIIEKKQPVAFWCNPISGHNTLYWYLQNLGQGPELLIRYENEEAVDDSQLPKDRFSAERLKGVDSTLKIQPAELGDSAVYLCASNWGREAYNEQFFGPGTRLTVL.

This rearrangement joins TRBV11-2 to TRBJ2-1, with D perhaps TRBD2 (5 bases). Germline loops: CDR1 SGHAT, CDR2 FQNNGV. V lost 7 bases and J 5 bases, leaving 18 bases between the germline ends. The CDR3 totals 15 residues. For the CDR3, the DNA is TGTGCCAGCACCGTTGGATTAGCGCACAACAATGAGCAGTTCTTC. This gives the protein CASTVGLAHNNEQFF.

About this clonotype itself: Being one base from a much bigger clone, this may be a read error. This is likely a read error, given that the CDR3 carries no conserved phenylalanine or tryptophan at its end. The CDR3 sequence is CASSAWGNNSPLHS. In DNA, the CDR3 is TGCGCCAGCAGCGCTTGGGGCAATAATTCACCCCTCCACTCT. This chain uses TRBV4-1 with TRBJ1-6; TRBD1 might be the D (5 bases). CDR3 length: 14 amino acids. Trimming took off 5 bases at V and 5 bases at J, with 10 bases between the two ends. CDR1 and CDR2 (germline): MGHRA, YSYEKL.

As regards this clonotype: An end of the junction does not agree with germline; a read error may underlie this. The rearrangement uses TRBV7-9 and TRBJ2-5; no definite D call. Looked up from germline, CDR1 is SEHNR and CDR2 is FQNEAQ (reference sequence). The CDR3 is made up of 15 amino acids. The CDR3 sequence is CASNLGSWRQETQYF. The CDR3 coding sequence is TGTGCCAGCAACTTAGGTTCTTGGCGGCAAGAGACCCAGTACTTC.

The CDR3 region is CASSYISAGGPPDTQYF. Here the CDR3 DNA reads TGTGCCAGCAGTTACATCTCGGCTGGAGGGCCCCCAGATACGCAGTATTTT. V gene TRBV6-5 combines with J gene TRBJ2-3, with D perhaps matching TRBD2 (6 bases). Trimming pared 2 bases from V and 4 bases from J, leaving 19 bases between. The germline V gene has CDR1 MNHEY and CDR2 SVGAGI. CDR3 length: 17 residues.

A remark on this clonotype: The junction and the germline gene differ at one end; a read error may be behind it. This sequence joins TRBV12-3 or TRBV12-4 and TRBJ1-5; 7 bases line up with TRBD1. CDR3 length: 15 residues. The CDR3 protein is CAGSLGGSGNQPQHF. The CDR3 bases are TGTGCCGGCAGTTTAGGGGGCAGTGGCAATCAGCCCCAGCATTTT.

This clonotype was recorded many times. J is TRBJ2-1 and V is TRBV6-1; D gene ambiguous. Germline values: CDR1 MNHNS, CDR2 SASEGT. The CDR3 runs 10 residues. V dropped 5 bases and J dropped 7 bases, with 3 bases sitting between them. The CDR3 loop is CASSWNEQFF. The CDR3 DNA is TGTGCCAGCAGTTGGAATGAGCAGTTCTTC.

Comment on this clonotype: This clone may be a read error of a much larger clone one base away. This chain joins TRBV29-1 and TRBJ2-1, with TRBD2 identical over 8 bases. Germline V gene data show CDR1 as SQVTM and CDR2 as ANQGSEA. This CDR3 spans 14 amino acids. The CDR3 reads CSVVASGSYNGQFF. The DNA of the CDR3 is TGCAGCGTTGTCGCTAGCGGGTCTTACAATGGGCAGTTCTTC.

V gene TRBV20-1 combines with J gene TRBJ2-1; the D gene is possibly TRBD2 (5 bases). CDR1 DFQATT and CDR2 SNEGSKA come from the germline V gene (reference sequence). This CDR3 has 15 amino acids. V was clipped by 0 bases and J by 4 bases, with 13 bases between them. DNA for the CDR3: TGCAGTGCTAGAGACGCGACTAATGTTTACAATGAGCAGTTCTTC. Translated, it gives CSARDATNVYNEQFF.

In regard to this clonotype: A single base separates this from a much larger clone, so it may be a read error. V is TRBV6-5 and J is TRBJ2-3; D uncertain. The germline CDR1 and CDR2 sequences are MNHEY and SVGAGI. The CDR3 totals 18 residues. CDR3 residues: CANSYSVTRRPETDTQYF. The CDR3 bases are TGTGCCAACAGTTACTCGGTGACTCGACGCCCCGAGACAGATACGCAGTATTTT.

The rearrangement joins TRBV10-3 to TRBJ2-6; D not resolved. With 0 bases removed from V and 0 bases from J, the gap between germline ends came to 9 bases. From germline, CDR1 is ENHRY and CDR2 SYGVKD. The CDR3 contains 17 residues. CDR3 loop: CAISESMAVSGANVLTF. The CDR3 DNA sequence: TGTGCCATCAGTGAGTCGATGGCGGTCTCTGGGGCCAACGTCCTGACTTTC.

This clonotype has a handful of counts. The gene calls are TRBV10-3 and TRBJ1-1; 8 bases are shared with TRBD1. Germline CDR1 and CDR2: ENHRY and SYGVKD. Trimming took 8 bases from V and 3 from J; bases not matched to a gene: 5. The CDR3 spans 13 residues. Here the CDR3 reads CAIGQGAHTEAFF. The CDR3 DNA is TGTGCCATCGGGCAGGGGGCCCACACTGAAGCTTTCTTT.

Turning to this clonotype: A clone one base away is much larger, so this may be a read error. The V gene is TRBV12-3 or TRBV12-4, the J gene TRBJ1-1, with D hard to call. Trimming removed 6 bases at V and 2 bases at J, with 7 bases between. This CDR3 is built from 12 residues. CDR3 sequence reads: CASRAGNTEAFF. As DNA, the CDR3 is TGTGCCAGCAGGGCAGGTAACACTGAAGCTTTCTTT.

The V and J genes are TRBV12-3 or TRBV12-4 and TRBJ1-6; D unresolved. The CDR3 is made up of 15 amino acids. V was pared by 3 bases and J by 9 bases, with 15 bases between. For the CDR3, the DNA is TGTGCCAGCAGTTTCCACCCTCCGACCATTTCACCCCTCCACTTT. This codes for CASSFHPPTISPLHF.

Comment on this clonotype: Its ends do not fully match the called genes, so a read error is possible. This rearrangement joins TRBV11-2 to TRBJ2-7; possibly TRBD1 for D (5 bases). This CDR3 spans 16 amino acids. The germline CDR1 and CDR2 sequences are SGHAT and FQNNGV. The CDR3 reads CASSSLTDSSSYEQYF. In nucleotides, the CDR3 is TGCGCCAGCAGCTCGTTGACAGATTCTTCTAGCTACGAGCAGTACTTC.